The next 32 T cell receptor beta chains were all read from a single sample in a study of cytotoxic CD8 clonotypes in ibrutinib-treated CLL. The data were produced by immunoSEQ multiplex PCR, yet TCRdb's version contains in-frame clones alone and is incomplete. The table shows about 140,000 clones, with 60% to 85% occurring only once. Sequences were derived from PBMCs, sampled after 12 months of ibrutinib treatment. The origin of the receptors is a human donor with chronic lymphocytic leukemia.

This clone was observed a few times. This chain links TRBV5-1 with TRBJ2-5, with TRBD2 matching 13 bases. The CDR3 extends over 14 amino acids. Germline trimming cut 4 bases from V and 6 bases from J; bases unmatched to any gene: 3. Germline assignment: CDR1 SGHRS and CDR2 YFSETQ. CDR3 nucleotide sequence: TGCGCCAGCAGCCCGACTAGCGGGGGGCAGACCCAGTACTTC. Protein sequence: CASSPTSGGQTQYF. The variable domain in full, completed from reference TRBV5-1 and TRBJ2-5, reads KAGVTQTPRYLIKTRGQQVTLSCSPISGHRSVSWYQQTPGQGLQFLFEYFSETQRNKGNFPGRFSGRQFSNSRSEMNVSTLELGDSALYLCASSPTSGGQTQYFGPGTRLLVL.

The chain recombines TRBV5-4 with TRBJ2-5, with TRBD2 matching over 10 bases. Germline CDR1 is SGHNT and CDR2 is YYREEE (reference sequence). With 0 bases clipped from V and 5 bases from J, the junction kept 7 bases outside the gene matches. The CDR3 extends over 16 amino acids. The CDR3 is CASSLASGGAHETQYF. The CDR3, as DNA: TGTGCCAGCAGCTTGGCGAGCGGGGGGGCCCATGAGACCCAGTACTTC.

The V gene is TRBV30, the J gene TRBJ1-4; D call uncertain. This CDR3 spans 15 amino acids. CDR1 GTSNPN and CDR2 SVGIG come from the germline V gene (reference sequence). V lost 1 base, J lost 0 bases, and 9 bases lay in between. CDR3: CAWSAAGTTNEKLFF. The CDR3 DNA reads as TGTGCCTGGAGTGCGGCGGGGACAACTAATGAAAAACTGTTTTTT.

The chain recombines TRBV19 with TRBJ2-7; D ambiguous. The CDR3 consists of 17 residues. Germline-derived CDR1 and CDR2 are LNHDA and SQIVND (reference sequence). The V gene lost 5 bases and the J gene lost 5 bases, with 25 bases spanning the gap. The CDR3 DNA reads TGTGCCAGTAGTCCGCGCGAGACCGCTATGAATAGGGACGAGCAGTACTTC. Translation gives CASSPRETAMNRDEQYF.

This clone has at least ten counts. This rearrangement joins TRBV7-3 to TRBJ2-3, with 8 bases identical to TRBD2. The CDR3 is made up of 14 amino acids. Germline trimming cut 5 bases from V and 3 bases from J; bases unmatched to any gene: 4. Germline V lookup: CDR1 SGHTA, CDR2 FQGTGA. Written as DNA, the CDR3 is TGTGCCAGCAGCCGCGGGGGGAAGACAGATACGCAGTATTTT. This gives the protein CASSRGGKTDTQYF.

The chain employs TRBV9 and TRBJ2-7; perhaps TRBD1 as D (6 bases). The V and J ends lost 4 bases and 0 bases respectively, with 11 bases between them. Germline lookup yields CDR1 SGDLS and CDR2 YYNGEE. The CDR3 has 14 residues. CDR3 loop: CASSPTDSSYEQYF. The CDR3 DNA reads TGTGCCAGCAGCCCAACGGACAGCTCCTACGAGCAGTACTTC.

The gene calls are TRBV9 and TRBJ2-7; no reliable D call. The CDR3 has 15 amino acids. Germline loops: CDR1 SGDLS, CDR2 YYNGEE. Trimming cost V 7 bases and J 0 bases, with 17 bases left between them. The CDR3: CASSQDPRISYEQYF. The CDR3 DNA reads as TGTGCCAGCTCCCAAGACCCGCGGATCTCCTACGAGCAGTACTTC.

This chain uses TRBV7-6 with TRBJ2-5; 10 bases align to TRBD2. From germline, CDR1 is SGHVS and CDR2 FNYEAQ. Trimming removed 2 bases from V and 3 bases from J; junction bases left unmatched: 3. The CDR3 sequence is 15 residues long. The CDR3 protein is CASSLTTSGEETQYF. For the CDR3, the DNA is TGTGCCAGCAGCTTAACAACTAGCGGGGAAGAGACCCAGTACTTC.

This sequence joins TRBV6-5 and TRBJ1-5; D call uncertain. The V gene lost 2 bases and the J gene lost 2 bases, with 10 bases spanning the gap. Germline CDR1 MNHEY, CDR2 SVGAGI. CDR3 length equals 15 residues. The CDR3 DNA reads TGTGCCAGCAGTTACACGGGTGGGCGCAATCAGCCCCAGCATTTT. Its translation is CASSYTGGRNQPQHF.

The chain joins TRBV29-1 to TRBJ2-7; a possible D gene is TRBD2 (6 bases). V was pared by 5 bases and J by 2 bases, with 16 bases between. This CDR3 comprises 14 residues. Germline V lookup: CDR1 SQVTM, CDR2 ANQGSEA. CDR3 coding DNA: TGCAGCGTTAGTTTGGGGGGTCCTACCTACGAGCAGTACTTC. This encodes CSVSLGGPTYEQYF.

As to this clone: The identical CDR3 is also encoded by other nucleotide sequences in the sample. The chain combines TRBV6-5 with TRBJ2-7, with D unclear. This CDR3 has 14 residues. Trimming pared 7 bases from V and 0 bases from J, leaving 13 bases between. Germline V gene data show CDR1 as MNHEY and CDR2 as SVGAGI. CDR3 amino acids: CASTPTGPSYEQYF. The DNA for the CDR3 is TGTGCCAGCACCCCCACTGGGCCCTCCTACGAGCAGTACTTC.

This chain uses TRBV27 with TRBJ2-3; 9 positions match TRBD1. This CDR3 has 17 residues. The germline V gene has CDR1 MNHEY and CDR2 SMNVEV (reference sequence). J gave up 1 base and V 8 bases, and 13 bases lay outside the gene matches. The CDR3 coding sequence is TGTGCCAGCGGGCCGAGATCAGGGGACAGGGGCACAGATACGCAGTATTTT. This translates into CASGPRSGDRGTDTQYF.

Regarding this clone: Distinct nucleotide sequences in the sample also encode this CDR3. The chain carries TRBV28 and TRBJ1-1; D unresolved. Germline lookup yields CDR1 MDHEN and CDR2 SYDVKM. V was shortened by 6 bases and J by 1 base, with 6 bases between the two germline ends. This CDR3 is built from 12 residues. CDR3 sequence: CASSTGNTEAFF. The CDR3 bases are TGTGCCAGCAGCACGGGGAACACTGAAGCTTTCTTT.

The chain couples TRBV7-9 to TRBJ2-7, with 9 positions matching TRBD1. V shed 5 bases and J 6 bases; nucleotides not matched to a gene: 11. The CDR3 loop spans 15 amino acids. Germline V CDR1 and CDR2: SEHNR, FQNEAQ (reference sequence). CDR3 in DNA: TGTGCCAGCAGCAGAGAGACAGGGGGAGCCTCCGAGCAGTACTTC. The encoded protein is CASSRETGGASEQYF.

The chain recombines TRBV4-2 with TRBJ2-5; D not resolved. V gave up 0 bases and J gave up 4 bases, with 3 bases separating them. CDR1 is LGHNA, CDR2 YNFKEQ, per germline. The CDR3 covers 12 residues. The CDR3 loop is CASSQDRETQYF. The CDR3 region has the DNA TGTGCCAGCAGCCAAGATCGAGAGACCCAGTACTTC.

This chain connects TRBV6-5 to TRBJ2-7, with 10 bases that match TRBD2. The CDR3 is 13 amino acids. J was trimmed by 6 bases and V by 5 bases; bases with no gene match: 4. Germline assignment: CDR1 MNHEY and CDR2 SVGAGI. The CDR3 DNA reads as TGTGCCAGCAGTACGGGACTAGCGATCGAGCAGTACTTC. Translating gives CASSTGLAIEQYF.

The rearrangement joins TRBV6-5 to TRBJ2-7; D is possibly TRBD1 (5 bases). Germline V gene data show CDR1 as MNHEY and CDR2 as SVGAGI. Trimming pared 5 bases from V and 6 bases from J, leaving 14 bases between. This CDR3 is 13 amino acids long. For the CDR3, the DNA is TGTGCCAGCAGTGCATCGTATAGGGGCGAGCAGTACTTC. It codes for CASSASYRGEQYF.

In this sample, this clone turned up once. This chain uses TRBV11-2 with TRBJ2-3; D perhaps matches TRBD2 (5 bases). CDR1 is SGHAT and CDR2 is FQNNGV in the germline V gene. The CDR3 has 13 amino acids. V was trimmed by 3 bases and J by 6 bases, leaving 10 bases between them. CDR3 protein: CASSFKGDDTQYF. CDR3 nucleotide sequence: TGTGCCAGCAGCTTCAAGGGAGACGATACGCAGTATTTT.

V and J are TRBV25-1 and TRBJ2-7, with D possibly being TRBD2 (6 bases). This CDR3 has 16 residues. Deletions cut 5 bases from V and 7 bases from J, with 24 bases between. Germline CDR1 is MGHDK and CDR2 is SYGVNS. The CDR3 coding sequence is TGTGCCAGCAGTAAGCACCTGGGACTGACTTGGGGGGAGCAGTACTTC. It encodes CASSKHLGLTWGEQYF.

V and J are TRBV11-2 and TRBJ1-3; D is unclear. Germline V gives CDR1 SGHAT, CDR2 FQNNGV. The CDR3 extends over 14 amino acids. V dropped 2 bases and J dropped 4 bases, with 9 bases sitting between them. CDR3 amino acids: CASSLHIGGNTIYF. The CDR3 DNA sequence: TGTGCCAGCAGCTTACATATCGGGGGAAACACCATATATTTT.

The chain combines TRBV18 with TRBJ2-1; TRBD2 matches 14 bases. V lost 4 bases to trimming and J lost 0 bases; unmatched junction nucleotides: 5. The CDR3 contains 18 residues. From germline, CDR1 is KGHSH and CDR2 LQKENI. CDR3 in DNA: TGTGCCAGCTCACTTGGGACTAGCGGGAGTCCCTCCTACAATGAGCAGTTCTTC. Residues: CASSLGTSGSPSYNEQFF.

The CDR3: CASSSQGAGDTQYF. The CDR3 DNA sequence: TGTGCCAGCAGTTCTCAGGGCGCCGGAGATACGCAGTATTTT. The rearrangement uses TRBV27 and TRBJ2-3, with a possible D match to TRBD1 (5 bases). The CDR3 contains 14 residues. CDR1 MNHEY and CDR2 SMNVEV come from the germline V gene (reference sequence). V was shortened by 4 bases and J by 5 bases, with 13 bases between the two germline ends.

The J gene is TRBJ1-2, the V gene TRBV4-1; 8 nucleotides line up with TRBD1. V lost 2 bases, J lost 4 bases, and 3 bases stayed unmatched. The CDR3 consists of 14 residues. CDR1 is MGHRA and CDR2 is YSYEKL in the germline V gene. As DNA, the CDR3 is TGCGCCAGCAGCCAATACAGGGGGATCTATGGCTACACCTTC. Amino acid sequence: CASSQYRGIYGYTF.

This clone showed up just once. The chain joins TRBV9 to TRBJ1-5; no clear D gene. The CDR3 totals 12 residues. CDR1 is SGDLS, CDR2 YYNGEE, per germline. V shed 4 bases and J shed 7 bases, with 9 bases lying between them. Here the CDR3 DNA reads TGTGCCAGCAGCTCGGGCGGCCAGCCCCAGCATTTT. This codes for CASSSGGQPQHF.

Written as DNA, the CDR3 is TGTGCCAGCGCGGTTGAAGGGGCAGGGGGCAATGGCTACACCTTC. Translation: CASAVEGAGGNGYTF. The V gene is TRBV25-1, the J gene TRBJ1-2; 8 bases map to TRBD1. With 8 bases clipped from V and 6 bases from J, the junction kept 14 bases outside the gene matches. The CDR3 contains 15 residues. The V gene's germline CDR1 is MGHDK and CDR2 SYGVNS.

V usage is TRBV13 and J usage is TRBJ1-1; a possible D gene is TRBD1 (6 bases). Trimming left V 0 bases short and J 3 bases short, with 14 bases between. The CDR3 extends over 16 amino acids. Germline assignment: CDR1 PRHDT and CDR2 FYEKMQ (reference sequence). In DNA form, the CDR3 reads TGTGCCAGCAGCTTAGGCCGGCTGGGGGCCTACACTGAAGCTTTCTTT. Its protein product is CASSLGRLGAYTEAFF. Drawing the rest from reference TRBV13 and TRBJ1-1, the complete variable domain is AAGVIQSPRHLIKEKRETATLKCYPIPRHDTVYWYQQGPGQDPQFLISFYEKMQSDKGSIPDRFSAQQFSDYHSELNMSSLELGDSALYFCASSLGRLGAYTEAFFGQGTRLTVV.

In its sample, this clone was seen a few times. The CDR3, as DNA: TGTGCCAGCAGTGGCGGGACAGGGCCGTATGGGGCCAACGTCCTGACTTTC. Protein: CASSGGTGPYGANVLTF. This chain connects TRBV28 to TRBJ2-6; the match to TRBD1 covers 9 bases. V lost 5 bases to trimming and J lost 3 bases; unmatched junction nucleotides: 8. The CDR3 has 17 residues. CDR1 MDHEN and CDR2 SYDVKM come from the germline V gene.

The gene calls are TRBV4-1 and TRBJ1-1; the match to TRBD1 covers 8 bases. CDR3 length: 14 amino acids. V dropped 1 base and J dropped 10; count of bases not matched to a gene: 8. Germline assignment: CDR1 MGHRA and CDR2 YSYEKL. CDR3 region: CASSQGAGGWGAFF. The CDR3 DNA follows: TGCGCCAGCAGCCAAGGTGCAGGGGGCTGGGGAGCTTTCTTT.

The gene calls are TRBV10-3 and TRBJ1-6, with no clear D. CDR3 length: 13 amino acids. Germline V CDR1 and CDR2: ENHRY, SYGVKD. V lost 1 base to trimming and J lost 6 bases, with 4 bases between them. The CDR3 sequence: CAISEFLNSPLHF. The CDR3 DNA is TGTGCCATCAGTGAGTTCCTTAATTCACCCCTCCACTTT.

The CDR3 bases are TGTGCCATCAGTGAAGCCAGGGCAGTCGAGCAGTACTTC. This encodes CAISEARAVEQYF. The chain employs TRBV10-3 and TRBJ2-7; possible D gene TRBD1, 5 bases. Per germline, CDR1 ENHRY and CDR2 SYGVKD. The CDR3 extends over 13 amino acids. V was shortened by 3 bases and J by 6 bases, with 12 bases between the two germline ends.

This rearrangement joins TRBV5-6 to TRBJ2-7, with unresolved D. Trimming took off 0 bases at V and 2 bases at J, with 9 bases between the two ends. In germline, CDR1 is SGHDT, CDR2 YYEEEE. The CDR3 covers 14 residues. The CDR3 region has the DNA TGTGCCAGCAGCTTGGGGGCCTCCGCCTACGAGCAGTACTTC. Its protein is CASSLGASAYEQYF.

This rearrangement joins TRBV6-5 to TRBJ2-3, with D perhaps assigned TRBD1 or TRBD2 (5 bases each). Germline V gene data show CDR1 as MNHEY and CDR2 as SVGAGI. This CDR3 contains 12 residues. Trimming took off 6 bases at V and 8 bases at J, with 12 bases between the two ends. CDR3 sequence reads: CASSPTGTTQYF. CDR3 DNA sequence: TGTGCCAGCAGCCCTACTGGGACTACGCAGTATTTT.